A selection of T cell receptor beta chains follows, all from one sample in a study of a mutant IDH1 vaccine in newly diagnosed glioma. Measured with immunoSEQ multiplex PCR; TCRdb has only the in-frame clones, and not every one. This sample yields 88,000 or so clones, of which approximately 85% are seen a single time; 2.2% belongs to the top ten. Which antigens these TCRs recognize remains unknown. Sequenced material: PBMCs, taken from a glioma patient whose treatment included an IDH1 peptide vaccine. These receptors all stem from a man younger than 45 with glioma. Some clones in this sample may be carry-over from other donors' samples. Both conserved end residues are part of each CDR3. A D gene is named only where the DNA matches it firmly. Clone size, where shown, is once, few, many, or a class for clones that have expanded.

TRBV4-1,.,TRBJ1-2,TRBD1,CASSQDLPRGRDGYTF,TGCGCCAGCAGCCAAGACCTTCCGAGGGGGCGGGATGGCTACACCTTC
TRBV28,.,TRBJ2-3,.,CASSATQGLTDTQYF,TGTGCCAGCAGCGCGACTCAGGGTTTGACAGATACGCAGTATTTT
TRBV30,few,TRBJ1-5,.,CAWSNSNQPQHF,TGTGCCTGGAGTAATAGCAATCAGCCCCAGCATTTT
TRBV28,.,TRBJ1-4,.,CASSLPPGAGANEKLFF,TGTGCCAGCAGTTTACCCCCAGGGGCGGGGGCTAATGAAAAACTGTTTTTT
TRBV6-6,.,TRBJ1-6,.,CASSTRWADSPLHF,TGTGCCAGCAGTACCAGATGGGCGGATTCACCCCTCCACTTT
TRBV2,.,TRBJ1-5,.,CASKKDRNSNQPQHF,TGTGCCAGCAAAAAAGACAGGAATAGCAATCAGCCCCAGCATTTT
TRBV6-5,.,TRBJ1-4,.,CASGFPGGNEKLFF,TGTGCCAGCGGATTTCCGGGAGGTAATGAAAAACTGTTTTTT
TRBV18,once,TRBJ1-2,.,CASSPVFSSGESGYTF,TGTGCCAGCTCACCGGTTTTCTCGTCAGGGGAGTCTGGCTACACCTTC
TRBV13,.,TRBJ2-7,TRBD2,CASSLRLAGVYEQYF,TGTGCCAGCAGCTTAAGACTAGCGGGAGTCTACGAGCAGTACTTC
TRBV7-9,.,TRBJ1-2,.,CASSQGGPNYGYTF,TGTGCCAGCAGCCAGGGCGGGCCCAACTATGGCTACACCTTC
TRBV5-5,once,TRBJ1-2,.,CASSSPKAGGSGYTF,TGTGCCAGCAGCTCCCCTAAAGCGGGAGGGAGTGGCTACACCTTC
TRBV7-9,.,TRBJ2-7,.,CASSLSARYEQYF,TGTGCCAGCAGCTTATCAGCGCGGTACGAGCAGTACTTC
TRBV7-3,.,TRBJ1-6,.,CASSLSPSDSSYNSPLHF,TGTGCCAGCAGCCTATCCCCTTCGGACAGCTCCTATAATTCACCCCTCCACTTT
TRBV27,.,TRBJ2-3,.,CASSLIGSTDTQYF,TGTGCCAGCAGTTTAATCGGTAGCACAGATACGCAGTATTTT
TRBV10-1,.,TRBJ2-5,TRBD2,CASSEGAGLAAPQETQYF,TGCGCCAGCAGTGAAGGGGCTGGACTAGCGGCTCCACAAGAGACCCAGTACTTC
TRBV4-2,.,TRBJ1-1,.,CASSQVRDTEAFF,TGTGCCAGCAGCCAGGTCAGGGACACTGAAGCTTTCTTT
TRBV13,once,TRBJ2-7,TRBD2,CASSLARTSGSYEQYF,TGTGCCAGCAGTCTCGCTCGGACTAGCGGTAGCTACGAGCAGTACTTC
TRBV5-1,.,TRBJ1-3,.,CATSGLGAGNTIYF,TGCGCCACCTCTGGGTTGGGAGCTGGAAACACCATATATTTT
TRBV4-1,.,TRBJ2-3,.,CASSQGYGGPGDTQYF,TGCGCCAGCAGCCAGGGGTACGGGGGGCCGGGTGATACGCAGTATTTT
TRBV7-7,.,TRBJ1-4,.,CASSLTPEPNEKLFF,TGTGCCAGCAGCTTAACCCCAGAACCTAATGAAAAACTGTTTTTT
TRBV6-1,.,TRBJ2-3,TRBD1,CASSPTGASDTQYF,TGTGCCAGCAGTCCCACAGGGGCCTCAGATACGCAGTATTTT
TRBV5-5,.,TRBJ2-7,.,CASSLSRDSYEQYF,TGTGCCAGCAGCTTGTCGAGGGATTCCTACGAGCAGTACTTC